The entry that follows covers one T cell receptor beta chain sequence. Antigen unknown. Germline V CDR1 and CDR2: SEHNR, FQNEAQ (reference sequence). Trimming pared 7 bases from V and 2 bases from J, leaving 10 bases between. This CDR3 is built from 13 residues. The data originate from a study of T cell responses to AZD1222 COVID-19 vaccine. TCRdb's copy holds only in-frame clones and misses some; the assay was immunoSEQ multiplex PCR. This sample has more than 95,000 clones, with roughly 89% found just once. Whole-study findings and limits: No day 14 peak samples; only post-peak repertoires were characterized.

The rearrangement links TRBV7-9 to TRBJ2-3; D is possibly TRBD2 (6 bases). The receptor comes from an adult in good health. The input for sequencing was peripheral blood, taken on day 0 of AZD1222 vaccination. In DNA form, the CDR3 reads TGTGCCAGCACCGGGGGTTACACAGATACGCAGTATTTT. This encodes CASTGGYTDTQYF.